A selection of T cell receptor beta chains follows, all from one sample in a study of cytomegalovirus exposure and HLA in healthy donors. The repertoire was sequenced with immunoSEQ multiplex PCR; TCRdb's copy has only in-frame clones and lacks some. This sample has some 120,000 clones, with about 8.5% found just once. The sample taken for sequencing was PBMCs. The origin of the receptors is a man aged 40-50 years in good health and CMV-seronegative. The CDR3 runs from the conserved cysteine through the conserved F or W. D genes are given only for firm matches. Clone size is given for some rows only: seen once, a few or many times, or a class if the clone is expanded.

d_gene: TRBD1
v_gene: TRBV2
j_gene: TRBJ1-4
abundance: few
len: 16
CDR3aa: CASSPGRQGEYGKLFF
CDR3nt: TGTGCCAGCAGCCCCGGTAGACAGGGGGAGTACGGTAAACTGTTTTTT

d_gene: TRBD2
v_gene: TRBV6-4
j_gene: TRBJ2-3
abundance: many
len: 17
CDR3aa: CASSPGTSGGEGDTQYF
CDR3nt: TGTGCCAGCAGCCCCGGGACTAGCGGGGGGGAAGGAGATACGCAGTATTTT

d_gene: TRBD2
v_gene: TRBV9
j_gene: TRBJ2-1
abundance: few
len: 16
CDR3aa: CASSVDSSGGVHEQFF
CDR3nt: TGTGCCAGCAGCGTAGATTCTAGCGGGGGGGTCCATGAGCAGTTCTTC

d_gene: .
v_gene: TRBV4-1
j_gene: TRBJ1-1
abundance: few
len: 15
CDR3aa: CASSQGRARRSEAFF
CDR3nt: TGCGCCAGCAGCCAAGGTCGAGCGAGGAGGAGTGAAGCTTTCTTT

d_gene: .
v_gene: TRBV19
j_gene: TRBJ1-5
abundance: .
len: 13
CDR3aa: CASSIQNNQPQHF
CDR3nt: TGTGCCAGTAGTATCCAGAACAATCAGCCCCAGCATTTT

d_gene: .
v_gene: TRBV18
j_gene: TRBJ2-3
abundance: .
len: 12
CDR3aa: CASSSEADTQYF
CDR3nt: TGTGCCAGCTCATCAGAGGCAGATACGCAGTATTTT

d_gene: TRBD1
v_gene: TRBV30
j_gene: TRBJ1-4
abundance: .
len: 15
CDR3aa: CAWTEGTGKNEKLFF
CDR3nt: TGTGCCTGGACCGAGGGGACAGGGAAAAATGAAAAACTGTTTTTT

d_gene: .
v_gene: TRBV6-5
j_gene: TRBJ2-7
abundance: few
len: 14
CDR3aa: CASTPPGQGYEQYF
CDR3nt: TGTGCCAGCACACCCCCGGGCCAGGGCTACGAGCAGTACTTC

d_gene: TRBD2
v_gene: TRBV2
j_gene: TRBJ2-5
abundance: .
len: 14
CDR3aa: CASSEVRLAETQYF
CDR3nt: TGTGCCAGCAGTGAAGTCCGACTAGCCGAGACCCAGTACTTC

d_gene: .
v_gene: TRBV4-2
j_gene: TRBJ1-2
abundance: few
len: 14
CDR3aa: CASSQLPRDYGYTF
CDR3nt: TGTGCCAGCAGCCAACTACCCAGGGACTATGGCTACACCTTC

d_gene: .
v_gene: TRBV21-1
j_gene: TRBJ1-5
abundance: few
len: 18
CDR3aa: CASSEPGQGVGSNQPQHF
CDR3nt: TGTGCCAGCAGCGAACCGGGACAGGGGGTAGGGAGCAATCAGCCCCAGCATTTT

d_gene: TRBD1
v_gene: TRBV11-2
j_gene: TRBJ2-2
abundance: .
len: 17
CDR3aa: CASSFPRQGANTGELFF
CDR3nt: TGTGCCAGCAGCTTTCCCCGACAGGGGGCGAACACCGGGGAGCTGTTTTTT

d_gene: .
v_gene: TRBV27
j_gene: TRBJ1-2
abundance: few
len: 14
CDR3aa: CASSLRETNYGYTF
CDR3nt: TGTGCCAGCAGTTTAAGGGAGACTAACTATGGCTACACCTTC

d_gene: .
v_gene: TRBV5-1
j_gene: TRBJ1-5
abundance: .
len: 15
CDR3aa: CASRSRIYHNQPQHF
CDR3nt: TGCGCCAGCAGGTCCAGGATCTATCACAATCAGCCCCAGCATTTT

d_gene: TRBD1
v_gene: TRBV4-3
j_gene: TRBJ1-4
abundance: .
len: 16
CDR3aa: CASSRGQATTNEKLFF
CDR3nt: TGCGCCAGCAGCCGTGGACAGGCCACAACTAATGAAAAACTGTTTTTT

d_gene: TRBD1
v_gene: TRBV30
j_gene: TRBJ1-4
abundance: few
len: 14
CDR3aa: CAWSAGQGDEKLFF
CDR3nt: TGTGCCTGGAGTGCAGGACAGGGGGACGAAAAACTGTTTTTT

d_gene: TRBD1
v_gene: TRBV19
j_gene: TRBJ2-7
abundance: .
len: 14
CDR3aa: CASSMGTGAYEQYF
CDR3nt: TGTGCCAGTAGTATGGGGACAGGGGCCTACGAGCAGTACTTC

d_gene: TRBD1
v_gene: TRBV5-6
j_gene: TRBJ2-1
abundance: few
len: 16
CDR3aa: CASSDYGTGVRNEQFF
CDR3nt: TGTGCCAGCAGCGATTACGGGACAGGGGTACGCAATGAGCAGTTCTTC

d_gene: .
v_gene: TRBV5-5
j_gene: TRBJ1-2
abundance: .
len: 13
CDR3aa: CASSSDGQYGYTF
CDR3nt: TGTGCCAGCAGCTCTGACGGACAGTATGGCTACACCTTC

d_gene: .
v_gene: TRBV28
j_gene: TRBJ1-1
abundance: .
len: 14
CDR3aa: CASSLGGPRSEAFF
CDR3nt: TGTGCCAGCAGCTTGGGGGGGCCTAGGTCTGAAGCTTTCTTT

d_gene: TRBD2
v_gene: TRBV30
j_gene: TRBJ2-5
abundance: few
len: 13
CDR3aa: CAWSVGGSETQYF
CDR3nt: TGTGCCTGGAGTGTCGGGGGGTCAGAGACCCAGTACTTC

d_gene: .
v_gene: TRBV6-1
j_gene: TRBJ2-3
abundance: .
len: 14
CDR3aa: CASIAQLSTDTQYF
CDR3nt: TGTGCCAGCATCGCTCAACTAAGCACAGATACGCAGTATTTT

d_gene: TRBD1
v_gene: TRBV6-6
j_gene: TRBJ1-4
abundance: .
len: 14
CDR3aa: CASSSGTGGEKLFF
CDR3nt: TGTGCCAGCAGTTCCGGGACAGGGGGTGAAAAACTGTTTTTT

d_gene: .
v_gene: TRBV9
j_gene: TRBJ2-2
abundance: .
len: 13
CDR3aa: CASSVAGNGELFF
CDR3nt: TGTGCCAGCAGCGTAGCCGGGAACGGGGAGCTGTTTTTT

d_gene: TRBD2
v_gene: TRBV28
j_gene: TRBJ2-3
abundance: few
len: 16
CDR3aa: CASSTRRGASTDTQYF
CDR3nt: TGTGCCAGCAGTACCCGGCGGGGGGCCAGTACAGATACGCAGTATTTT

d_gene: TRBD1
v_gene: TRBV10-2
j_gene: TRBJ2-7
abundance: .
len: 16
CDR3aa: CASSGNRDREKYEQYF
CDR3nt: TGCGCCAGCAGTGGTAACCGGGACAGGGAAAAGTACGAGCAGTACTTC

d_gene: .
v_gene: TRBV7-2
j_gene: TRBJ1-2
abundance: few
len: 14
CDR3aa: CASSPGTTNYGYTF
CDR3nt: TGTGCCAGCAGTCCCGGGACTACTAACTATGGCTACACCTTC

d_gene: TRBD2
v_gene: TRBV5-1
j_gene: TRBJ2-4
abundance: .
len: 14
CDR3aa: CASTGTSGENIQYF
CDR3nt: TGCGCCAGCACTGGGACTAGCGGGGAAAACATTCAGTACTTC

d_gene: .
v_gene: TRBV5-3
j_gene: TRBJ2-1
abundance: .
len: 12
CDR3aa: CARSFRYNEQFF
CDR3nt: TGTGCCAGAAGCTTCAGATACAATGAGCAGTTCTTC

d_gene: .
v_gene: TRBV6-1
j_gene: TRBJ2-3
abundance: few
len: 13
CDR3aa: CASTVRGTDTQYF
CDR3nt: TGTGCCAGCACGGTTCGTGGCACAGATACGCAGTATTTT

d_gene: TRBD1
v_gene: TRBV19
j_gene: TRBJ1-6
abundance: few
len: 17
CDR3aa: CASTTLRSQGEESPLHF
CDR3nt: TGTGCCAGTACCACCCTAAGGTCCCAGGGGGAGGAATCACCCCTCCACTTT

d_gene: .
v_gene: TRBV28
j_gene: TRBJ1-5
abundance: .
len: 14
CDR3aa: CASSTPGGGQPQHF
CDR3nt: TGTGCCAGCAGTACCCCCGGGGGAGGTCAGCCCCAGCATTTT

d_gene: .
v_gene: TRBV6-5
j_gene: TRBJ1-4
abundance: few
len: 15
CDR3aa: CASSYRGSTNEKLFF
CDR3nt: TGTGCCAGCAGTTACAGGGGCTCAACTAATGAAAAACTGTTTTTT

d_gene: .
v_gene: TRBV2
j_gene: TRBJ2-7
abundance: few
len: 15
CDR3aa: CASKADSPPSYEQYF
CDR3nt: TGTGCCAGCAAAGCGGACAGTCCCCCCTCCTACGAGCAGTACTTC

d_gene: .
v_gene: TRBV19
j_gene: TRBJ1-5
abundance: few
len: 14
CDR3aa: CASSIAGGNQPQHF
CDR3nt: TGTGCCAGTAGTATAGCGGGGGGGAATCAGCCCCAGCATTTT

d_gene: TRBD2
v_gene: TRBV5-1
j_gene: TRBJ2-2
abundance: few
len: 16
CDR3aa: CASSSWPGRGNEELFF
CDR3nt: TGCGCCAGCAGCTCATGGCCCGGGCGGGGGAACGAGGAGCTGTTTTTT

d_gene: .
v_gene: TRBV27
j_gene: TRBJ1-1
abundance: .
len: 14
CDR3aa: CASSHDRLNTEAFF
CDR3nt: TGTGCCAGCAGCCACGACAGACTGAACACTGAAGCTTTCTTT

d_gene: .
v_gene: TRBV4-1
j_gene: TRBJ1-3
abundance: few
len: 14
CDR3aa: CASPVGQGGNTIYF
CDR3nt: TGCGCCAGCCCCGTAGGCCAGGGGGGAAACACCATATATTTT

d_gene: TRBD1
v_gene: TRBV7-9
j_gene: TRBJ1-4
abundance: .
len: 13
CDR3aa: CASSLGGGEKLFF
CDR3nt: TGTGCCAGCAGCCTAGGGGGCGGTGAAAAACTGTTTTTT

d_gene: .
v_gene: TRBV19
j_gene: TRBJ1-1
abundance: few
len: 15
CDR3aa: CASSIMGLMNTEAFF
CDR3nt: TGTGCCAGTAGTATAATGGGACTTATGAACACTGAAGCTTTCTTT

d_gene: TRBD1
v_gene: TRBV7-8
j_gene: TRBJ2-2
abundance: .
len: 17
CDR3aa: CASSLEQGKLGTGELFF
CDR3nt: TGTGCCAGCAGCTTAGAACAGGGGAAACTTGGCACCGGGGAGCTGTTTTTT

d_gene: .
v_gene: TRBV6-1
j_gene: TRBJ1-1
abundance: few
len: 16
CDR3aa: CASSEWGTGLYTEAFF
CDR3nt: TGTGCCAGCAGTGAATGGGGAACCGGACTGTACACTGAAGCTTTCTTT

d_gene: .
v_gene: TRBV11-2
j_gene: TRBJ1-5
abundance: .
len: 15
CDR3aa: CASSLQGIPNQPQHF
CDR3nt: TGTGCCAGCAGTCTCCAGGGGATTCCCAATCAGCCCCAGCATTTT

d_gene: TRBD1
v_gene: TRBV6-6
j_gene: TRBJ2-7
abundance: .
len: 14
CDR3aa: CASSYSDRAHEQYF
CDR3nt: TGTGCCAGCAGTTACTCGGACAGGGCCCACGAGCAGTACTTC

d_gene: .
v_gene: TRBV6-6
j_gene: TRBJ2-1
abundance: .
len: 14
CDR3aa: CASSHATGGDEQFF
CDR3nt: TGTGCCAGCAGCCATGCCACAGGGGGGGATGAGCAGTTCTTC

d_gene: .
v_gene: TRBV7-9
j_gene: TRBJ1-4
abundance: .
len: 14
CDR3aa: CASSTSSSTRKLFF
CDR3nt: TGTGCCAGCAGCACTTCTTCCTCGACAAGAAAACTGTTTTTT

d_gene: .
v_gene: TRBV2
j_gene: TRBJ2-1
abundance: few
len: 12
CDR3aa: CASRGERNEQFF
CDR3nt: TGTGCCAGCAGAGGAGAGCGCAATGAGCAGTTCTTC

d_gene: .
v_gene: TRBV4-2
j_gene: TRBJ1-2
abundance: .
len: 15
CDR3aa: CASSQGVRTDYGYTF
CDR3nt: TGTGCCAGCAGCCAAGGGGTCCGGACTGACTATGGCTACACCTTC

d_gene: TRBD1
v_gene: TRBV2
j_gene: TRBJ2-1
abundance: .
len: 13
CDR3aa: CASSRGQSNEQFF
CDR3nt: TGTGCCAGCAGCAGGGGACAGAGCAATGAGCAGTTCTTC

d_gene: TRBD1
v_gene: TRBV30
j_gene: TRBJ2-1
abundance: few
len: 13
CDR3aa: CAWQTGHNNEQFF
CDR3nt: TGTGCCTGGCAGACAGGGCATAACAATGAGCAGTTCTTC

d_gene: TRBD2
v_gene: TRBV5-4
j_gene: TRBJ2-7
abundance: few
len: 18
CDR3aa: CASSSFLAGALPSHEQYF
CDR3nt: TGTGCCAGCAGCTCCTTTCTAGCGGGGGCCCTCCCCTCCCACGAGCAGTACTTC

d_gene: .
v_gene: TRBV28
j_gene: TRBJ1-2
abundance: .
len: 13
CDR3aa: CASSSGQHYGYTF
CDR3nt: TGTGCCAGCAGCTCGGGACAACACTATGGCTACACCTTC

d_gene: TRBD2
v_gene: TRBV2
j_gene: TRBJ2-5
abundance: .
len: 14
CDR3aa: CASIPGTSRETQYF
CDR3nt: TGTGCCAGCATTCCCGGGACTAGCAGAGAGACCCAGTACTTC

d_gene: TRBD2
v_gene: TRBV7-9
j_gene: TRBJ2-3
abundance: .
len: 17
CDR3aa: CASSEASGGGSTDTQYF
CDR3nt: TGTGCCAGCAGCGAGGCTAGCGGGGGGGGGAGCACAGATACGCAGTATTTT

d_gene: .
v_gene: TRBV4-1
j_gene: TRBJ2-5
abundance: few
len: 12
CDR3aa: CASSQGGETQYF
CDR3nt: TGCGCCAGCAGCCAAGGAGGTGAGACCCAGTACTTC

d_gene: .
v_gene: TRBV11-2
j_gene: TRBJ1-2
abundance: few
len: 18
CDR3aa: CASSQQVSTTPSNYGYTF
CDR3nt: TGTGCCAGCAGCCAGCAGGTTTCCACCACACCCTCAAACTATGGCTACACCTTC

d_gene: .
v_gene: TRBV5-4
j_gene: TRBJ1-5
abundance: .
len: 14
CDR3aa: CASSFFRRDQPQHF
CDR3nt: TGTGCCAGCAGCTTCTTCAGGAGGGATCAGCCCCAGCATTTT

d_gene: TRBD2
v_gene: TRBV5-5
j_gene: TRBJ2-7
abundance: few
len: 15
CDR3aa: CASRPLGGGPYEQYF
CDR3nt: TGTGCCAGCAGACCTCTGGGCGGGGGGCCCTACGAGCAGTACTTC

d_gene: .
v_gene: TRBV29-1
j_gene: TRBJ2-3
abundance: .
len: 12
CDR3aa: CSGEGDTDTQYF
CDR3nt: TGCAGCGGAGAGGGGGACACAGATACGCAGTATTTT

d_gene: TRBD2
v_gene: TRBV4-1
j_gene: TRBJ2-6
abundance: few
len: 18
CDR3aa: CASSRVGGGARGANVLTF
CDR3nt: TGCGCCAGCAGCCGCGTGGGCGGGGGGGCTCGTGGGGCCAACGTCCTGACTTTC